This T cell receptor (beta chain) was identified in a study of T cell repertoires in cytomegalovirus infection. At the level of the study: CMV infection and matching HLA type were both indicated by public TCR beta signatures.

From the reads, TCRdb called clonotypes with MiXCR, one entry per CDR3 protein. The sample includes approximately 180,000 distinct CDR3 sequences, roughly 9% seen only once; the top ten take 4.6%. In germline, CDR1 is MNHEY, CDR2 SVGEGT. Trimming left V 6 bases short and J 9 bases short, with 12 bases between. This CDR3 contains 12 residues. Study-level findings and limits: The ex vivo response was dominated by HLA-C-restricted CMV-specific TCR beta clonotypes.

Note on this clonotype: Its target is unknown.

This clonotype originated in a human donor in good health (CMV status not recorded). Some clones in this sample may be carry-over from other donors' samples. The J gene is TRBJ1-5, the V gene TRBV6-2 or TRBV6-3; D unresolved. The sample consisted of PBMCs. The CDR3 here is CASSREVGPQHF. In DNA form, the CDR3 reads TGTGCCAGCAGCCGTGAAGTGGGGCCCCAGCATTTT.